The 20 T cell receptor beta chains listed next were all sequenced from one sample in a study of beta chain features in type 1 diabetes. Broader study findings: Patients with Type 1 diabetes showed moderately but significantly shorter TCRB CDR3s in all four CD4+ subsets.

Every bit of the isolated RNA underwent reverse transcription, so sequencing read expressed TCRB transcripts. The assay was immunoSEQ multiplex PCR, and TCRdb's table has in-frame clones only and misses some. The table lists a few hundred thousand clones, about 15% of them singletons, with roughly 0.019% in the top ten. These receptors have no known antigen. The sample taken for sequencing was naive CD4+ T cells from blood. All receptors come from a man aged 25-45 years with type 1 diabetes.

This clone was observed a handful of times. The DNA of the CDR3 is TGTGCCAGCAGCCAAGAGGAGACCGGGACAGTAAACATTCAGTACTTC. This codes for CASSQEETGTVNIQYF. This chain connects TRBV4-2 to TRBJ2-4; 7 positions agree with TRBD1. V shed 0 bases and J 6 bases; nucleotides not matched to a gene: 8. This CDR3 region has 16 residues. CDR1 and CDR2 from the germline V gene are LGHNA and YNFKEQ.

This clone was counted between two and nine times. The chain recombines TRBV5-1 with TRBJ2-5, with 8 bases lining up with TRBD2. Germline V gene sequence: CDR1 SGHRS, CDR2 YFSETQ. This CDR3 is 16 amino acids long. Trimming removed 1 base from V and 5 bases from J; junction bases left unmatched: 10. The CDR3 protein is CASSLTSGGPGETQYF. The CDR3 DNA follows: TGCGCCAGCAGCTTGACTAGCGGCGGACCTGGGGAGACCCAGTACTTC.

The sample holds a few counts of this clone. This chain connects TRBV29-1 to TRBJ1-1, with 7 bases that match TRBD1. This CDR3 has 13 residues. Trimming removed 7 bases from V and 2 bases from J; junction bases left unmatched: 7. The germline CDR1 and CDR2 sequences are SQVTM and ANQGSEA. The CDR3 nucleotides read TGCAGCGCCAAGACAGGGACAAACACTGAAGCTTTCTTT. Encoded protein: CSAKTGTNTEAFF.

This clone has just a few counts. Other nucleotide sequences from this sample produce the same CDR3. This rearrangement joins TRBV30 to TRBJ2-2, with TRBD2 matching over 8 bases. CDR3 size: 13 residues. Per germline, CDR1 GTSNPN and CDR2 SVGIG (reference sequence). The trim removed 5 bases at V and 6 bases at J, leaving 5 bases unmatched. CDR3: CAWSGTSAGELFF. The CDR3, as DNA: TGTGCCTGGTCCGGGACTAGTGCCGGGGAGCTGTTTTTT.

V is TRBV5-1 and J is TRBJ2-7; possible D gene TRBD1, 6 bases. The ends were cut back, 0 bases at V and 4 bases at J, with 14 bases in the middle. In germline, CDR1 is SGHRS, CDR2 YFSETQ. CDR3 length equals 15 residues. CDR3 coding DNA: TGCGCCAGCAGCTTGGTCCCGGGACAAAGTTACGAGCAGTACTTC. It yields the protein CASSLVPGQSYEQYF.

There are a few counts of this clone. The chain is built from TRBV2 and TRBJ1-4; D gene uncertain. The ends were cut back, 6 bases at V and 3 bases at J, with 11 bases in the middle. Looked up from germline, CDR1 is SNHLY and CDR2 is FYNNEI. The length of the CDR3 is 14 residues. CDR3 protein: CASRPSSANEKLFF. The CDR3 nucleotides are TGTGCCAGCAGGCCGTCTTCAGCTAATGAAAAACTGTTTTTT.

This chain uses TRBV7-2 with TRBJ2-2, with a tentative D call TRBD2 (6 bases). Germline V gene lookup returns CDR1 SGHTA and CDR2 FQGNSA. Deletions cut 5 bases from V and 4 bases from J, with 14 bases between. The CDR3 is made up of 15 amino acids. As DNA, the CDR3 is TGTGCCAGCAGCCCATACTCGACTAGCACCGGGGAGCTGTTTTTT. It codes for CASSPYSTSTGELFF. The complete variable domain, with remaining parts taken from reference TRBV7-2 and TRBJ2-2, reads GAGVSQSPSNKVTEKGKDVELRCDPISGHTALYWYRQSLGQGLEFLIYFQGNSAPDKSGLPSDRFSAERTGGSVSTLTIQRTQQEDSAVYLCASSPYSTSTGELFFGEGSRLTVL.

A single count supports this clone. The CDR3 DNA reads TGTGCCAGCAGTACACAATCCACTGAAGCTTTCTTT. Translated, it gives CASSTQSTEAFF. The V and J genes are TRBV6-6 and TRBJ1-1; D is unclear. Germline-derived CDR1 and CDR2 are MNHNY and SVGAGI (reference sequence). V lost 5 bases and J 4 bases, leaving 8 bases between the germline ends. The CDR3 has 12 amino acids.

The chain carries TRBV5-1 and TRBJ1-1; 10 bases align to TRBD1. CDR1 and CDR2 from the germline V gene are SGHRS and YFSETQ. The CDR3 length is 15 residues. V lost 4 bases, J lost 6 bases, and 9 bases stayed unmatched. The DNA of the CDR3 is TGCGCCAGCAGCGGACCGGGACAGGGGTTGGCTGAAGCTTTCTTT. This sequence encodes CASSGPGQGLAEAFF.

This chain joins TRBV7-9 and TRBJ2-7; D perhaps matches TRBD2 (5 bases). The V gene lost 3 bases and the J gene lost 5 bases, with 8 bases spanning the gap. The CDR3 extends over 12 amino acids. The germline V gene encodes CDR1 SEHNR and CDR2 FQNEAQ (reference sequence). The CDR3 nucleotides are TGTGCCAGCAGCTTTGCCGGGGACGAGCAGTACTTC. Translation: CASSFAGDEQYF.

This clone appeared a few times. This chain links TRBV2 with TRBJ1-1, with D unresolved. There are 13 residues in the CDR3. Germline V gene data show CDR1 as SNHLY and CDR2 as FYNNEI. V lost 6 bases and J 1 base, leaving 9 bases between the germline ends. Here the CDR3 DNA reads TGTGCCAGCAGCGGCCCAGGGAACACTGAAGCTTTCTTT. It translates to CASSGPGNTEAFF.

This clone occurred a few times. This rearrangement joins TRBV5-4 to TRBJ2-7; D perhaps matches TRBD1 (6 bases). The germline V and J ends were trimmed by 7 bases and 2 bases, with 16 bases remaining between them. The length of the CDR3 is 14 residues. Germline-derived CDR1 and CDR2 are SGHNT and YYREEE (reference sequence). CDR3 bases: TGTGCCAGCCGCCGGGACACTGGACCCTACGAGCAGTACTTC. It is translated as CASRRDTGPYEQYF.

This clone was seen only a few times. The chain couples TRBV9 to TRBJ2-3, with TRBD2 matching 7 bases. Germline assignment: CDR1 SGDLS and CDR2 YYNGEE. The CDR3 sequence is 15 residues long. The V gene end was trimmed by 0 bases and the J gene end by 1 base; junction bases not matched to a gene: 2. This CDR3 is CASSVETSGTDTQYF. CDR3 nucleotides: TGTGCCAGCAGCGTAGAAACTAGCGGCACAGATACGCAGTATTTT. Using reference TRBV9 and TRBJ2-3 for the parts outside the CDR3, the full variable domain is DSGVTQTPKHLITATGQRVTLRCSPRSGDLSVYWYQQSLDQGLQFLIQYYNGEERAKGNILERFSAQQFPDLHSELNLSSLELGDSALYFCASSVETSGTDTQYFGPGTRLTVL.

This clone was picked up a small number of times. The chain links TRBV11-2 to TRBJ2-3, with 7 nucleotides matching TRBD1. Germline values: CDR1 SGHAT, CDR2 FQNNGV. CDR3 length equals 16 residues. V trimming: 5 bases; J trimming: 2 bases; junction bases outside the gene matches: 10. CDR3 bases: TGTGCCAGCAGCCGCAATAGGGACAGTTACACAGATACGCAGTATTTT. The encoded protein is CASSRNRDSYTDTQYF.

The sample holds a few counts of this clone. The chain combines TRBV6-5 with TRBJ1-2; D perhaps matches TRBD1 (6 bases). The CDR3 is 11 amino acids. From germline, CDR1 is MNHEY and CDR2 SVGAGI. The germline V and J ends were trimmed by 9 bases and 8 bases, with 13 bases remaining between them. CDR3 region: CASQGQGGYTF. CDR3 in DNA: TGTGCCAGTCAGGGGCAAGGCGGCTACACCTTC.

This clone has more than one count but fewer than ten. This rearrangement joins TRBV6-5 to TRBJ2-2; D might be TRBD1 (6 bases). V was pared by 6 bases and J by 5 bases, with 10 bases between. The germline gives CDR1 MNHEY, CDR2 SVGAGI. The CDR3 has 13 residues. CDR3 in DNA: TGTGCCAGCAGGGGGGCTGGGACCGGGGAGCTGTTTTTT. Translated, it gives CASRGAGTGELFF.

The chain recombines TRBV5-1 with TRBJ2-3; D possibly corresponds to TRBD1 (6 bases). The CDR3 covers 16 residues. V lost 4 bases, J lost 0 bases, and 15 bases lay in between. Germline values: CDR1 SGHRS, CDR2 YFSETQ. The CDR3 sequence: CASSGLVGASTDTQYF. CDR3 DNA: TGCGCCAGCAGCGGACTGGTGGGGGCTAGCACAGATACGCAGTATTTT.

The chain employs TRBV29-1 and TRBJ2-7; 11 nucleotides match TRBD1. With 8 bases clipped from V and 9 bases from J, the junction kept 6 bases outside the gene matches. The CDR3 covers 11 residues. Germline CDR1 reads SQVTM; CDR2 reads ANQGSEA. CDR3 amino acids: CSTGTGGRQYF. Here the CDR3 DNA reads TGCAGCACCGGGACAGGGGGTCGGCAGTACTTC.

The genes are TRBV5-4 and TRBJ2-3; 10 bases fit TRBD2. This CDR3 spans 17 amino acids. V trimming: 4 bases; J trimming: 0 bases; junction bases outside the gene matches: 8. From germline, CDR1 is SGHNT and CDR2 YYREEE (reference sequence). Here the CDR3 DNA reads TGTGCCAGCAGCCCTAGGTCACTAGCGGGGAGCACAGATACGCAGTATTTT. Residues: CASSPRSLAGSTDTQYF.

The chain uses TRBV18 and TRBJ1-6, with D perhaps TRBD1 (5 bases). V was shortened by 4 bases and J by 6 bases, with 13 bases between the two germline ends. The CDR3 sequence is 15 residues long. CDR1 and CDR2 from the germline V gene are KGHSH and LQKENI. This CDR3 is CASSQSSQGNSPLHF. CDR3 DNA: TGTGCCAGCTCACAATCCTCGCAGGGTAATTCACCCCTCCACTTT.